The next 4 T cell receptor beta chains were all read from a single sample in a study of identical twins. One entry per CDR3 protein, called by TCRdb with MiXCR from the 5' RACE reads. Of 350,000 to 400,000 distinct CDR3 sequences in the sample, 9% were seen once. The sequenced sample was naive T cells sorted from blood. The receptor set was obtained from a woman aged 50 to 60 in good health.

The chain employs TRBV2 and TRBJ2-7, with TRBD1 identical over 10 bases. With 5 bases clipped from V and 3 bases from J, the junction kept 10 bases outside the gene matches. CDR1 SNHLY and CDR2 FYNNEI come from the germline V gene. This CDR3 has 16 residues. CDR3 nucleotides: TGTGCCAGCAGTTCGTTGAAGGGACAGGGGATCTACGAGCAGTACTTC. It codes for CASSSLKGQGIYEQYF.

This clonotype occurred many times. This chain connects TRBV10-3 to TRBJ2-3, with D unclear. The CDR3 extends over 11 amino acids. Germline V gene sequence: CDR1 ENHRY, CDR2 SYGVKD. V lost 3 bases and J 5 bases, leaving 3 bases between the germline ends. CDR3 in DNA: TGTGCCATCAGTGAATTAGATACGCAGTATTTT. Its translation is CAISELDTQYF.

This clonotype was observed a handful of times. The chain joins TRBV7-9 to TRBJ2-2; the D is unclear. V was clipped by 4 bases and J by 6 bases, with 12 bases between them. The CDR3 consists of 14 residues. The germline CDR1 and CDR2 sequences are SEHNR and FQNEAQ (reference sequence). In nucleotides, the CDR3 is TGTGCCAGCAGCTCGCCCGTATCCTCCGGGGAGCTGTTTTTT. As protein: CASSSPVSSGELFF.

This clonotype was picked up many times. This rearrangement joins TRBV11-3 to TRBJ2-3; possibly TRBD2 for D (6 bases). Per the germline V gene, CDR1 is SGHNT and CDR2 is YENEEA. The CDR3 runs 15 residues. V lost 4 bases and J 6 bases, leaving 17 bases between the germline ends. The CDR3 is CASSSLRRGGDTQYF. For the CDR3, the DNA is TGTGCCAGCAGCTCATTAAGGCGGGGCGGGGATACGCAGTATTTT.